A selection of T cell receptor beta chains follows, all from one sample in a study of blood T cell repertoires in COVID-19. Data came from immunoSEQ multiplex PCR; TCRdb stores just in-frame clones and leaves some out. The sample consists of roughly 140,000 clones, about 79% of them appearing once. Sequencing was carried out using peripheral blood. These TCRs come from a woman aged 50 to 60 in a cohort sampled during active or convalescent COVID-19. Each CDR3 is given with its conserved first and last residue. The D gene is left open where the match is weak. Clone size is stated in some rows and not others, as once, few, many or a class when expanded.

>TRBJ1-5|.|.|TRBV3-1/TRBV3-2
TGTGCCAGCAGCCAAGACAGGAGGGGCGGCAATCAGCCCCAGCATTTT
CASSQDRRGGNQPQHF
>TRBJ1-2|.|.|TRBV6-6
TGTGCCATCTCGGGTGGGGGGACCGGGTATGGCTACACCTTC
CAISGGGTGYGYTF
>TRBJ2-7|.|TRBD2|TRBV10-3
TGTGCCATCAGTGAACTAGCGTCGTCCGAGCAGTACTTC
CAISELASSEQYF
>TRBJ1-1|once|TRBD1|TRBV13
TGTGCCAGCAGCTACAGGGGGAACACTGAAGCTTTCTTT
CASSYRGNTEAFF
>TRBJ1-2|.|TRBD1|TRBV7-2
TGTGCCAGCAGCTTAGGGGGGCCCACAGGGGGACATGGCTACACCTTC
CASSLGGPTGGHGYTF
>TRBJ2-7|.|TRBD1|TRBV18
TGTGCCAGCTCACCCGGACAGGGGGCGAGCTTCTACGAGCAGTACTTC
CASSPGQGASFYEQYF
>TRBJ1-1|.|TRBD1|TRBV2
TGTGCCAGCAGTCAGACAGGGGCGCCCACTGAAGCTTTCTTT
CASSQTGAPTEAFF
>TRBJ2-1|.|.|TRBV18
TGTGCCAGCTCACCGGGACTGTACAATGAGCAGTTCTTC
CASSPGLYNEQFF
>TRBJ1-1|.|.|TRBV11-1
TGTGCCAGCAGCTTAGGGGCCAGGGCCAACACTGAAGCTTTCTTT
CASSLGARANTEAFF
>TRBJ1-5|.|.|TRBV4-1
TGCGCCAGCAGCCAAGAAGAGTTGGATCAGCCCCAGCATTTT
CASSQEELDQPQHF
>TRBJ1-5|.|.|TRBV28
TGTGCCAGCAGCCTGGACGGCGGGGGCTATCAGCCCCAGCATTTT
CASSLDGGGYQPQHF
>TRBJ1-1|many|.|TRBV3-1/TRBV3-2
TGTGCCAGCAGCCAAGATCTGGGGGGGGACGAAGCTTTCTTT
CASSQDLGGDEAFF
>TRBJ2-7|.|TRBD1|TRBV10-2
TGCGCCTCCTCGCCCGTGACAGGGAACTCCTACGAGCAGTACTTC
CASSPVTGNSYEQYF
>TRBJ2-1|.|.|TRBV7-9
TGTGCCAGCAGCCCCTCGTCGGGTGGGTATTACAATGAGCAGTTCTTC
CASSPSSGGYYNEQFF
>TRBJ2-7|.|TRBD2|TRBV7-2
TGTGCCAGCAGCTTAGGGGCTAGCGGGGGAGCATACGAGCAGTACTTC
CASSLGASGGAYEQYF
>TRBJ2-5|.|TRBD2|TRBV5-6
TGTGCCAGCAGCTCCATCGGGGGGATCGCGGAGACCCAGTACTTC
CASSSIGGIAETQYF
>TRBJ2-5|.|TRBD2|TRBV9
TGTGCCAGCAGCGTTGCCTCAACGGCTAGCGGGGGGGCAGAGACCCAGTACTTC
CASSVASTASGGAETQYF
>TRBJ2-7|.|TRBD2|TRBV11-2
TGTGCCAGCAGCTTAGGGCGGGGGGGCCCCAACGAGCAGTACTTC
CASSLGRGGPNEQYF
>TRBJ2-7|.|TRBD2|TRBV6-6
TGTGCCAGCAGTTACACTAGCGGGGGCTACGAGCAGTACTTC
CASSYTSGGYEQYF
>TRBJ1-3|.|TRBD1|TRBV6-7
TGTGCCAGCAGGGGACAGGCTGGAAACACCATATATTTT
CASRGQAGNTIYF
>TRBJ1-2|.|TRBD1|TRBV6-2/TRBV6-3
TGTGCCAGCAGCAAGACAGGGGGATACTATGGCTACACCTTC
CASSKTGGYYGYTF
>TRBJ1-2|.|.|TRBV10-2
TGCGCCAGCATTCCACAGTCCGGAGGCTACACCTTC
CASIPQSGGYTF
>TRBJ2-3|.|TRBD1|TRBV10-3
TGTGCCATCAACACGGACAGGGGTGGAACAGATACGCAGTATTTT
CAINTDRGGTDTQYF
>TRBJ2-1|.|.|TRBV5-4
TGTGCCAGCAGCTCGGCCGGACAGAAGAACACCAATGAGCAGTTCTTC
CASSSAGQKNTNEQFF
>TRBJ2-7|once|TRBD2|TRBV7-2
TGTGCCAGCAGCTTACAGGTAACTAGCGGTTACGAGCAGTACTTC
CASSLQVTSGYEQYF
>TRBJ1-2|.|TRBD1|TRBV7-2
TGTGCCAGCGTTCGACAGGGGGGTGATGGCTACACCTTC
CASVRQGGDGYTF
>TRBJ2-3|.|.|TRBV11-2
TGTGCCAGCAGCTTAGGACTAGGAACTCACACAGATACGCAGTATTTT
CASSLGLGTHTDTQYF
>TRBJ2-3|.|TRBD2|TRBV10-3
TGTGCCATCCAAGCCGGGAGGAAGGATACGCAGTATTTT
CAIQAGRKDTQYF
>TRBJ1-1|.|.|TRBV2
TGTGCCAGCAGTTCCCAGGAGGGGTCTGAAGCTTTCTTT
CASSSQEGSEAFF
>TRBJ1-5|.|.|TRBV3-1/TRBV3-2
TGTGCCAGCAGCCAAGATCCACACCAGCCCCAGCATTTT
CASSQDPHQPQHF
>TRBJ1-2|.|.|TRBV18
TGTGCCAGCTCACCACTTGGCGGAGGCTATGGCTACACCTTC
CASSPLGGGYGYTF
>TRBJ1-3|once|.|TRBV6-2/TRBV6-3
TGTGCCAGCAGTGCAGCGGGGAGAAACACCATATATTTT
CASSAAGRNTIYF
>TRBJ2-2|.|.|TRBV19
TGTGCCAGTAGTCGGGGGTTAATAACCGGGGAGCTGTTTTTT
CASSRGLITGELFF
>TRBJ2-7|few|.|TRBV15
TGTGCCACCAGCGTCAGAGCGGGCTACGAGCAGTACTTC
CATSVRAGYEQYF
>TRBJ1-2|.|.|TRBV5-6
TGTGCCAGCAGCTTGCGAGGGAGCGTAGGCTACACCTTC
CASSLRGSVGYTF
>TRBJ1-6|.|.|TRBV5-1
TGCGCCAGCAGCTCCCAAGGAGATAATTCACCCCTCCACTTT
CASSSQGDNSPLHF
>TRBJ1-4|once|.|TRBV10-3
TGTGCCATCAGTGAAACAGGGCCAACTAATGAAAAACTGTTTTTT
CAISETGPTNEKLFF
>TRBJ2-7|.|TRBD1|TRBV18
TGTGCCAGCTCACCACCGGGGACAGGACCCTACGAGCAGTACTTC
CASSPPGTGPYEQYF